Shown below are 28 T cell receptor beta chains from a single sample sequenced in a study of shared clonotypes between healthy human individuals. Some clones are missing from TCRdb's copy, which holds only in-frame ones; the method was immunoSEQ multiplex PCR. This sample has 600,000 to 800,000 clones, with over 60% found just once. Sequenced sample: memory CD4+ T cells sorted from blood. Regarding subset: CD45RA-negative fraction. The receptor source for this set is a woman aged 25 to 39 in good health.

Only a few counts were recorded for this clone. DNA for the CDR3: TGCAGTGCGGACGTAGCCTACGAGCAGTACTTC. As protein: CSADVAYEQYF. V and J are TRBV20-1 and TRBJ2-5; D gene uncertain. TRBJ2-7 matches the DNA end more closely, so the J call is doubtful. Germline CDR1 is DFQATT and CDR2 is SNEGSKA (reference sequence). There are 11 residues in the CDR3.

V is TRBV21-1 and J is TRBJ2-1; the table's D call, TRBD1, was not checked against the DNA. TRBV21-1 corresponds to a pseudogene. The CDR3 has 15 residues. The CDR3 nucleotides read TGTGCCAGCAGCCTTTTTGACAGGATTTGCAATGAGCAGTTCTTC. Residues: CASSLFDRICNEQFF.

The rearrangement links TRBV5-1 to TRBJ2-2; possible D gene TRBD1, 5 bases. Trimming pared 0 bases from V and 1 base from J, leaving 13 bases between. The CDR3 runs 17 residues. Germline V gene sequence: CDR1 SGHRS, CDR2 YFSETQ. CDR3 DNA: TGCGCCAGCAGCTTGGAAGGGGTTAGCCGGAACACCGGGGAGCTGTTTTTT. It is translated as CASSLEGVSRNTGELFF.

This chain connects TRBV5-8 to TRBJ2-3; 8 bases fit TRBD1. Germline CDR1 and CDR2: SGHTS and YDEGEE. V was clipped by 7 bases and J by 2 bases; unmatched bases: 6. The CDR3 consists of 14 residues. The CDR3 bases are TGTGCCAGCCCAGGGGGCCGGTTCACAGATACGCAGTATTTT. Encoded protein: CASPGGRFTDTQYF.

The genes are TRBV4-2 and TRBJ1-4; D ambiguous. The CDR3 runs 14 residues. V lost 5 bases, J lost 5 bases, and 12 bases lay in between. The V gene's germline CDR1 is LGHNA and CDR2 YNFKEQ. CDR3 sequence: CASSGSTANEKLFF. CDR3 DNA sequence: TGTGCCAGCAGCGGGAGCACCGCCAATGAAAAACTGTTTTTT.

The chain couples TRBV4-1 to TRBJ1-5; D unclear. Germline CDR1 and CDR2: MGHRA and YSYEKL. CDR3 length: 15 residues. Trimming pared 1 base from V and 2 bases from J, leaving 9 bases between. CDR3 DNA sequence: TGCGCCAGCAGCCAAGGAGGGTCCGGCAATCAGCCCCAGCATTTT. The encoded protein is CASSQGGSGNQPQHF.

A remark on this clone: The same CDR3 can be traced to other DNA sequences in this sample. This sequence joins TRBV6-5 and TRBJ2-1; perhaps TRBD2 as D (5 bases). Trimming pared 0 bases from V and 1 base from J, leaving 7 bases between. CDR3 length: 15 amino acids. CDR1 and CDR2 from the germline V gene are MNHEY and SVGAGI. The CDR3 here is CASSYSSGSYNEQFF. DNA for the CDR3: TGTGCCAGCAGTTACTCGAGCGGATCCTACAATGAGCAGTTCTTC.

The gene calls are TRBV6-4 and TRBJ1-1, with D perhaps matching TRBD1 (6 bases). Trimming shortened V by 6 bases and J by 5 bases, and 13 bases separated the two germline ends. The germline V gene has CDR1 MRHNA and CDR2 SNTAGT. The CDR3 covers 13 residues. In nucleotides, the CDR3 is TGTGCCAGCAGCCAAAAACAGGGAACTGAAGCTTTCTTT. Its translation: CASSQKQGTEAFF.

This chain joins TRBV4-1 and TRBJ2-2; 12 nucleotides align to TRBD2. J gave up 0 bases and V 2 bases, and 4 bases lay outside the gene matches. The CDR3 totals 18 residues. From germline, CDR1 is MGHRA and CDR2 YSYEKL. The CDR3 nucleotides are TGCGCCAGCAGCCAACGTAGGACTAGCGGGGCGAACACCGGGGAGCTGTTTTTT. Its protein product is CASSQRRTSGANTGELFF.

The V call is TRBV27, the J call TRBJ1-2; 9 bases are a match to TRBD1. V lost 6 bases to trimming and J lost 4 bases; unmatched junction nucleotides: 18. From germline, CDR1 is MNHEY and CDR2 SMNVEV (reference sequence). This CDR3 is built from 18 residues. The CDR3 nucleotides are TGTGCCAGCAGACACCGGAGGGCCGGGACAGGGATGTCCTATGGCTACACCTTC. Protein: CASRHRRAGTGMSYGYTF.

This clone was seen a few times. This rearrangement joins TRBV4-2 to TRBJ2-3; 8 bases line up with TRBD2. Germline CDR1 and CDR2: LGHNA and YNFKEQ. V gave up 1 base and J gave up 2 bases; unmatched junction bases: 8. This CDR3 comprises 17 residues. CDR3 protein: CASSQGGAGGLTDTQYF. The CDR3 nucleotides are TGTGCCAGCAGCCAAGGCGGCGCGGGAGGCCTCACAGATACGCAGTATTTT.

The chain carries TRBV19 and TRBJ2-1, with TRBD2 matching over 12 bases. The junction had 6 bases not matched to a gene; V was cut back by 7 bases and J by 5 bases. The CDR3 is made up of 15 amino acids. From germline, CDR1 is LNHDA and CDR2 SQIVND (reference sequence). This CDR3 reads CASMRLAGADNEQFF. Here the CDR3 DNA reads TGTGCCAGTATGAGACTAGCGGGAGCGGACAATGAGCAGTTCTTC.

For the CDR3, the DNA is TGTGCCAGCAGCTTGCCCAGCAATGAGCAGTTCTTC. Translated, it gives CASSLPSNEQFF. The chain has TRBV5-6 and TRBJ2-1; D unresolved. Trimming removed 1 base at V and 6 bases at J, with 5 bases between. This CDR3 comprises 12 residues. CDR1 and CDR2 from the germline V gene are SGHDT and YYEEEE. Based on the CDR3 plus reference TRBV5-6 and TRBJ2-1, the full variable domain is DAGVTQSPTHLIKTRGQQVTLRCSPKSGHDTVSWYQQALGQGPQFIFQYYEEEERQRGNFPDRFSGHQFPNYSSELNVNALLLGDSALYLCASSLPSNEQFFGPGTRLTVL.

This chain links TRBV4-1 with TRBJ2-5, with D tentatively TRBD1 (5 bases). Germline values: CDR1 MGHRA, CDR2 YSYEKL. With 4 bases removed from V and 2 bases from J, the gap between germline ends came to 14 bases. The CDR3 loop spans 15 amino acids. The CDR3 protein is CASSLGRVGQETQYF. DNA for the CDR3: TGCGCCAGCAGCCTCGGCAGGGTAGGGCAAGAGACCCAGTACTTC.

J is TRBJ2-1 and V is TRBV30; D gene ambiguous. The CDR3 contains 14 residues. V was cut by 3 bases and J by 8 bases, with 17 bases left in between. CDR1 GTSNPN and CDR2 SVGIG come from the germline V gene (reference sequence). The CDR3 DNA follows: TGTGCCTGGAGGCTAAACTTCGAGGTCGATGAGCAGTTCTTC. Translating gives CAWRLNFEVDEQFF.

The chain has TRBV25-1 and TRBJ2-1; TRBD1 agrees at 7 bases. The V gene end was trimmed by 7 bases and the J gene end by 3 bases; junction bases not matched to a gene: 6. The CDR3 totals 14 residues. From germline, CDR1 is MGHDK and CDR2 SYGVNS. CDR3 DNA: TGTGCCAGCACTCAGGGGGAAGGCTACAATGAGCAGTTCTTC. Amino acid sequence: CASTQGEGYNEQFF.

The V gene is TRBV2, the J gene TRBJ1-3; D gene unclear. CDR1 SNHLY and CDR2 FYNNEI come from the germline V gene. Trimming left V 2 bases short and J 0 bases short, with 8 bases between. The CDR3 extends over 15 amino acids. CDR3 nucleotide sequence: TGTGCCAGCAGTGAACAGTTCATCTCTGGAAACACCATATATTTT. Translated: CASSEQFISGNTIYF.

The gene calls are TRBV11-3 and TRBJ1-2; possible D gene TRBD1, 6 bases. Trimming removed 5 bases from V and 4 bases from J, with 14 bases in between. The CDR3 extends over 14 amino acids. The V gene's germline CDR1 is SGHNT and CDR2 YENEEA. The CDR3 here is CASSHYRVGYGYTF. CDR3 DNA sequence: TGTGCCAGCAGCCATTACAGGGTTGGCTATGGCTACACCTTC.

For the CDR3, the DNA is TGTGCCAGCAGTCTCCATACCGGGCGGGGCTATGGCTACACCTTC. This translates into CASSLHTGRGYGYTF. The gene calls are TRBV27 and TRBJ1-2; D gene unclear. V dropped 5 bases and J dropped 4 bases, with 17 bases sitting between them. This CDR3 region has 15 residues. Per the germline V gene, CDR1 is MNHEY and CDR2 is SMNVEV (reference sequence).

CDR3 sequence reads: CASSAPGLAGRTGELFF. Here the CDR3 DNA reads TGTGCCAGCAGCGCCCCGGGACTAGCGGGACGAACCGGGGAGCTGTTTTTT. The chain has TRBV11-1 and TRBJ2-2, with 13 bases matching TRBD2. Germline CDR1 and CDR2: SGHAT and FQDESV (reference sequence). The V and J ends lost 5 bases and 5 bases, in that order; junction bases with no gene match: 8. This CDR3 contains 17 residues.

The chain couples TRBV2 to TRBJ1-1; D possibly corresponds to TRBD1 (5 bases). Germline CDR1 SNHLY, CDR2 FYNNEI. Trimming removed 2 bases at V and 4 bases at J, with 14 bases between. The CDR3 runs to 15 residues. CDR3 sequence: CASSENGAPGTEAFF. The DNA for the CDR3 is TGTGCCAGCAGTGAAAATGGGGCCCCGGGCACTGAAGCTTTCTTT.

This clone was counted many times. CDR3 nucleotides: TGTGCCAGCAGTTTTAACGGGAGAGACAATGAGCAGTTCTTC. This translates into CASSFNGRDNEQFF. The V and J genes are TRBV27 and TRBJ2-1; maybe TRBD2 (6 bases). CDR3 size: 14 residues. Trimming shortened V by 3 bases and J by 5 bases, and 11 bases separated the two germline ends. Germline lookup yields CDR1 MNHEY and CDR2 SMNVEV (reference sequence).

This clone was observed once. The chain has TRBV19 and TRBJ1-5; weak D call: TRBD1 (6 bases). The length of the CDR3 is 14 residues. Germline V gene data show CDR1 as LNHDA and CDR2 as SQIVND (reference sequence). Trimming removed 6 bases from V and 2 bases from J, with 11 bases in between. The CDR3 protein is CASRGGSGNQPQHF. For the CDR3, the DNA is TGTGCCAGTAGGGGGGGCTCGGGCAATCAGCCCCAGCATTTT.

V gene TRBV7-7 combines with J gene TRBJ1-1; no definite D call. The CDR3 is made up of 14 amino acids. The V and J ends lost 5 bases and 1 base respectively, with 11 bases between them. CDR1 is SSHAT and CDR2 is FNYEAQ in the germline V gene (reference sequence). CDR3 sequence: CASSPGLSNTEAFF. The CDR3 DNA sequence: TGTGCCAGCAGCCCAGGACTGTCGAACACTGAAGCTTTCTTT.

Notes on this clone: Distinct nucleotide sequences in the sample also encode this CDR3. The chain carries TRBV7-9 and TRBJ2-5, with 8 bases matching TRBD1. The CDR3 has 14 amino acids. The V gene end was trimmed by 0 bases and the J gene end by 5 bases; junction bases not matched to a gene: 2. The germline V gene has CDR1 SEHNR and CDR2 FQNEAQ (reference sequence). This chain's CDR3 is CASSLAAGGETQYF. In nucleotides, the CDR3 is TGTGCCAGCAGCTTAGCGGCAGGGGGCGAGACCCAGTACTTC. Together with reference TRBV7-9 and TRBJ2-5, the CDR3 gives the full variable domain: DTGVSQNPRHKITKRGQNVTFRCDPISEHNRLYWYRQTLGQGPEFLTYFQNEAQLEKSRLLSDRFSAERPKGSFSTLEIQRTEQGDSAMYLCASSLAAGGETQYFGPGTRLLVL.

Details on this clone: One junction end disagrees with the germline gene, perhaps due to a read error. The CDR3 spells CAISEYGAGASTEAFF. The CDR3 DNA sequence: TGTGCCATCAGTGAGTATGGAGCAGGGGCGAGTACTGAAGCTTTCTTT. The chain recombines TRBV6-1 with TRBJ1-1; tentative D call: TRBD1 (6 bases). The length of the CDR3 is 16 residues. Per the germline V gene, CDR1 is MNHNS and CDR2 is SASEGT.

CDR3 amino acids: CASSPRPAPGSYNEQFF. DNA for the CDR3: TGTGCCAGCAGCCCTAGACCCGCCCCCGGCTCCTACAATGAGCAGTTCTTC. This sequence joins TRBV14 and TRBJ2-1; D is ambiguous. This CDR3 contains 17 residues. Germline V lookup: CDR1 SGHDN, CDR2 FVKESK. Trimming pared 4 bases from V and 0 bases from J, leaving 16 bases between.

The chain couples TRBV6-1 to TRBJ1-5, with unresolved D. Trimming removed 3 bases at V and 5 bases at J, with 8 bases between. Germline-derived CDR1 and CDR2 are MNHNS and SASEGT. The CDR3 extends over 13 amino acids. The CDR3 nucleotides read TGTGCCAGCAGTGACACGGAGGATCAGCCCCAGCATTTT. It specifies CASSDTEDQPQHF.